This T cell receptor (beta chain) was identified during a study of siplizumab effects on memory and regulatory T cells (dated by TCRdb to between 2018 and 2021). About the full investigation: The study looked at the effect of siplizumab, an anti-CD2 antibody, on alloreactive T-cell subsets in allogeneic mixed lymphocyte reactions made from human PBMCs. Broader findings and caveats from the paper: The cumulative frequency of alloreactive sequences that could be traced back to unstimulated CD4+ memory T cells was significantly reduced by siplizumab. Compared with memory T cells, unstimulated naive T cells appeared more diverse, and naive cells seemed to make a substantial contribution to the alloresponse. Because sequences at frequencies below about 10^-5 were poorly captured, only a minor fraction of alloreactive clones could be mapped back to unstimulated subsets. About 75-97% of proliferating CD4+ or CD8+ clones could not be given a naive or memory phenotype. Whether proliferating Tregs from siplizumab cultures were suppressive was not functionally confirmed. Among mappable alloreactive CD4+ clones, an average Treg-derived fraction of about 69% was observed with siplizumab, compared with roughly 28% in control reactions.

Additional sequencing covered unstimulated subsets from a few donor pairs, namely CD8+ effector memory, CD4+ naive, CD8+ TEMRA, CD4+ memory and CD8+ naive. Sorted unstimulated T cells, along with proliferating T cells recovered from mixed lymphocyte reactions, underwent TCRbeta CDR3 sequencing. Fresh whole blood from around 11 HLA-typed healthy donors was used to isolate PBMCs. The CDR3, cysteine through phenylalanine, is 11 amino acids long. The entry retains the CDR3 DNA only, 33 bases that are in frame from base 1. The germline V gene yields SGHTA for CDR1 and FQGNSA for CDR2. The junction shows trimming of 5 bases on V and 10 bases on J, and the gene matches do not reach 3 bases of it. Comment on this clone: Its binding antigen is unknown. Base qualities are not at hand, and no much larger clone is one base apart.

The library was prepared using the immunoSEQ multiplex PCR assay. Around 92,000 TCR templates per sample were assayed by the deep sequencing platform. Genomic DNA extracted from sorted T cells was used for TCRbeta CDR3 sequencing. The original methods were these. The R programming language was used for the clonal analysis of the TCRbeta CDR3 data. Unstimulated samples were compared with post-reaction CFSE-low samples to define alloreactive CD4+ and CD8+ clones. Regulatory or non-regulatory origin was assigned to alloreactive CD4+ clones by matching of sequences to sorted unstimulated Treg and non-Treg repertoires. Not all clones reach the TCRdb copy of this immuneACCESS table, which keeps in-frame sequences only. Checked studies attribute under half of the gap to unresolved V genes and leave the rest unexplained. From that table come the V and J calls and clone size; the DNA was used to work out D and trimming. This sample holds tens of thousands of clones; around 97% were observed only once. In total, the top ten clones hold 0.025% to 0.035% of the sample.

The clonotype comes from a human donor in good health. In this chain, TRBV7-2 is recombined with TRBJ1-2, and 8 junction bases match TRBD1. Material for sequencing was naive CD4+ T cells sorted from blood. The label giving this sample's cell subset or site can be read as: unstimulated naive T cells. CDR3 reads: CASSPDRAYTF. The DNA reads as follows: TGTGCCAGCAGCCCGGACAGGGCCTACACCTTC.